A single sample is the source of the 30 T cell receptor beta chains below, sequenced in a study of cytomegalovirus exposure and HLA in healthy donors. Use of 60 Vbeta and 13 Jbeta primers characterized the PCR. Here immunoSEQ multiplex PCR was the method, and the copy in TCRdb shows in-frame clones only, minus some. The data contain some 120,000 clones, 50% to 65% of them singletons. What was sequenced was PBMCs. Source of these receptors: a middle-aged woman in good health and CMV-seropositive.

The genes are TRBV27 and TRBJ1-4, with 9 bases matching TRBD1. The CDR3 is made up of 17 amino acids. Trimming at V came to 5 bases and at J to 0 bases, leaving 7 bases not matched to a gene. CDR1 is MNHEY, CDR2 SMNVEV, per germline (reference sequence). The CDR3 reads CASSPGQGFSTNEKLFF. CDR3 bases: TGTGCCAGCAGTCCGGGACAGGGATTCTCAACTAATGAAAAACTGTTTTTT. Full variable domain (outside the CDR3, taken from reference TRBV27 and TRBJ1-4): EAQVTQNPRYLITVTGKKLTVTCSQNMNHEYMSWYRQDPGLGLRQIYYSMNVEVTDKGDVPEGYKVSRKEKRNFPLILESPSPNQTSLYFCASSPGQGFSTNEKLFFGSGTQLSVL.

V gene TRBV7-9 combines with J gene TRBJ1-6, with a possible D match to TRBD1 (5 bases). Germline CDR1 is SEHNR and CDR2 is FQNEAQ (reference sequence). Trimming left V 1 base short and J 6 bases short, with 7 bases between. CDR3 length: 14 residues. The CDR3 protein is CASSLETANSPLHF. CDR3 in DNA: TGTGCCAGCAGCTTAGAGACAGCTAATTCACCCCTCCACTTT.

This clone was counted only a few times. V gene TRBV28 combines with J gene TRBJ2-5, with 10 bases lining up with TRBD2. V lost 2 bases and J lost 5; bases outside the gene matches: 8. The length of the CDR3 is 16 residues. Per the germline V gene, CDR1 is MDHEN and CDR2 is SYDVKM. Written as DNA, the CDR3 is TGTGCCAGCAGTTTAGCAACTAGCGGGATTCAGGAGACCCAGTACTTC. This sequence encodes CASSLATSGIQETQYF.

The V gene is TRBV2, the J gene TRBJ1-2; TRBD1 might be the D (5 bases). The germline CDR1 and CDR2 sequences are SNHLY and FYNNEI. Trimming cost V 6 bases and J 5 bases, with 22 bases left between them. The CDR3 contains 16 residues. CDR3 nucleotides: TGTGCCAGCAGAAGAACTCTATTACGGGGGGGTTATGGCTACACCTTC. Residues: CASRRTLLRGGYGYTF.

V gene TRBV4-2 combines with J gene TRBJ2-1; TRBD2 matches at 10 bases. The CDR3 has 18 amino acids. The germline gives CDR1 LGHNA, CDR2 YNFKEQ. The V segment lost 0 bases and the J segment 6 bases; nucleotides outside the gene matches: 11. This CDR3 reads CASSQDSAQLAGINEQFF. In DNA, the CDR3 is TGTGCCAGCAGCCAAGATTCGGCGCAACTAGCGGGAATCAATGAGCAGTTCTTC.

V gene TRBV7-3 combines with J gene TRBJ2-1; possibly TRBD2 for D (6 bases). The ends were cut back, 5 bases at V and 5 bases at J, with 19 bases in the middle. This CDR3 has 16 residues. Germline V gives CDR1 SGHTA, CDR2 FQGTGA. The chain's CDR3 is CASSPLGRSQDNEQFF. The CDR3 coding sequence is TGTGCCAGCAGCCCCTTGGGGAGGAGCCAAGACAATGAGCAGTTCTTC.

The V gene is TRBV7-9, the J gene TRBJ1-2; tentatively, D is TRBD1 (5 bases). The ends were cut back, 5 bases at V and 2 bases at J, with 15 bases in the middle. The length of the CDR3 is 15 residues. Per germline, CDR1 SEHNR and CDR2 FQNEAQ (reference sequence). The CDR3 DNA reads TGTGCCAGCAGCCTTCCCCAGGGTGGAAACTATGGCTACACCTTC. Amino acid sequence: CASSLPQGGNYGYTF. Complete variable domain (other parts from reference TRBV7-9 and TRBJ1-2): DTGVSQNPRHKITKRGQNVTFRCDPISEHNRLYWYRQTLGQGPEFLTYFQNEAQLEKSRLLSDRFSAERPKGSFSTLEIQRTEQGDSAMYLCASSLPQGGNYGYTFGSGTRLTVV.

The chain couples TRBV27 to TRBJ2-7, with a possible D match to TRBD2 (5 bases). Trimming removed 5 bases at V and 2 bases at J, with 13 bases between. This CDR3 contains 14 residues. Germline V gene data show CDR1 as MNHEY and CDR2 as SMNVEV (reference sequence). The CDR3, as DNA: TGTGCCAGCAGTCCGGGGAGTGGAGCCTACGAGCAGTACTTC. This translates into CASSPGSGAYEQYF.

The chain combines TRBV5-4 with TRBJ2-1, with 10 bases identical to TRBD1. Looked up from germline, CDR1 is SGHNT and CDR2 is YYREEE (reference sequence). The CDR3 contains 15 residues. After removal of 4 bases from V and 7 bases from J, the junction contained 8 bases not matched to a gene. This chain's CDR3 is CASSRDGTGVNEQFF. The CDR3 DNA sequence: TGTGCCAGCAGCAGAGACGGGACAGGGGTGAATGAGCAGTTCTTC. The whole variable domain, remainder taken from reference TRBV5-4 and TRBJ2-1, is ETGVTQSPTHLIKTRGQQVTLRCSSQSGHNTVSWYQQALGQGPQFIFQYYREEENGRGNFPPRFSGLQFPNYSSELNVNALELDDSALYLCASSRDGTGVNEQFFGPGTRLTVL.

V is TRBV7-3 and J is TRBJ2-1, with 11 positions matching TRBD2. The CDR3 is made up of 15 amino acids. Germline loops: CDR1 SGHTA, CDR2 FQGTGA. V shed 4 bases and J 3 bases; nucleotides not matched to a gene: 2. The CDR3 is CASSSGLADYNEQFF. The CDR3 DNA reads TGTGCCAGCAGCTCGGGACTAGCGGACTACAATGAGCAGTTCTTC.

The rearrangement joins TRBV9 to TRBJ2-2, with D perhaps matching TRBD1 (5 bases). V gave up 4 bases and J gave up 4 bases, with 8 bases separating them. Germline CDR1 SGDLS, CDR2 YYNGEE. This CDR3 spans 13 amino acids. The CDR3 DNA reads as TGTGCCAGCAGCCCAGGGCCCACCGGGGAGCTGTTTTTT. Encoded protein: CASSPGPTGELFF.

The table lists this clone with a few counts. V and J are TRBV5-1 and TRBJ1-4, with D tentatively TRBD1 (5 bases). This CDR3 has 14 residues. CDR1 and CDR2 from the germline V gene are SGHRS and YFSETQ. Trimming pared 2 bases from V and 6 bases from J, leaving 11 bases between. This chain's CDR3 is CASSLQDYDEKLFF. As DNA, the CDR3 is TGCGCCAGCAGCTTACAGGATTATGATGAAAAACTGTTTTTT.

The CDR3: CASSPRSDGGGETQYF. CDR3 nucleotides: TGTGCCAGCTCACCCCGGTCGGACGGAGGAGGGGAGACCCAGTACTTC. This rearrangement joins TRBV18 to TRBJ2-5, with TRBD2 as a possible D gene (6 bases). Between the trimmed V and J ends, which lost 3 bases and 5 bases, there was a span of 19 bases. The CDR3 sequence is 16 residues long. Germline CDR1 KGHSH, CDR2 LQKENI.

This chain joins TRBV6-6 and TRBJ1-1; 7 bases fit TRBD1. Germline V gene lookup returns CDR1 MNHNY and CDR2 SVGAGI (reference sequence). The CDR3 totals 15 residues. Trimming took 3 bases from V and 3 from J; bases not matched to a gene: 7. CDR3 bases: TGTGCCAGCAGTTATCCGGGCAGGGGGTACACTGAAGCTTTCTTT. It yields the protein CASSYPGRGYTEAFF.

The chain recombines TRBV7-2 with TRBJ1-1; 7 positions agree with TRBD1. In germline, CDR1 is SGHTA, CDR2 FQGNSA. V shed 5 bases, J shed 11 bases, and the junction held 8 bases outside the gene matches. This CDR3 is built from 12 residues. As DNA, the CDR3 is TGTGCCAGCAGCCCACCAGGGGGAAGGGCTTTCTTT. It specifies CASSPPGGRAFF.

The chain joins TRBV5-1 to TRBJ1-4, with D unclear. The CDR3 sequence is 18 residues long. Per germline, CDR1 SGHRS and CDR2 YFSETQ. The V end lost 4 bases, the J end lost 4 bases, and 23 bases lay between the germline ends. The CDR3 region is CASSLEGGPERFNEKLFF. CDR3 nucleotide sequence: TGCGCCAGCAGCCTGGAGGGAGGGCCGGAAAGATTTAATGAAAAACTGTTTTTT.

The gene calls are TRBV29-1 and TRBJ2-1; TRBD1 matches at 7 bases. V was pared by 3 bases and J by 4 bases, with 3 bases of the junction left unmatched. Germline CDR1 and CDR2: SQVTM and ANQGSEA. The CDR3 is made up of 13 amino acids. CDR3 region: CSVEGQLYNEQFF. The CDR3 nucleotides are TGCAGCGTTGAGGGACAGTTGTACAATGAGCAGTTCTTC.

The CDR3 nucleotides read TGCGCCAGCAGCCTTGATGACTGGGAGACTACTCAAGAGACCCAGTACTTC. Amino acid sequence: CASSLDDWETTQETQYF. The chain recombines TRBV5-1 with TRBJ2-5, with D possibly TRBD2 on 5 matching bases. The germline V and J ends were trimmed by 4 bases and 2 bases, with 21 bases remaining between them. The CDR3 contains 17 residues. CDR1 is SGHRS, CDR2 YFSETQ, per germline.

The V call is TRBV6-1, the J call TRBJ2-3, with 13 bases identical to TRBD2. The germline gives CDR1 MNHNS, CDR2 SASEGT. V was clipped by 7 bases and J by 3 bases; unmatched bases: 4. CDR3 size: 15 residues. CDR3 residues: CASNMGLAGTDTQYF. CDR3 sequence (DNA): TGTGCCAGCAACATGGGACTAGCGGGGACAGATACGCAGTATTTT.

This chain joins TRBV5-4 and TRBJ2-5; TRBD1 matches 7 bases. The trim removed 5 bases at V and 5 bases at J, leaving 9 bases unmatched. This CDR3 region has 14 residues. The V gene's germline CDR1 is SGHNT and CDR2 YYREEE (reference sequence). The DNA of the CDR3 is TGTGCCAGCAGTTCTCGACAGGGCGCGGAGACCCAGTACTTC. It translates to CASSSRQGAETQYF.

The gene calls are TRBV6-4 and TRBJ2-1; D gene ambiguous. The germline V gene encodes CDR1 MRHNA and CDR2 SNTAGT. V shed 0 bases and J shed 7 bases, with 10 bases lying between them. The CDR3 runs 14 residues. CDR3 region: CASSDSKASNEQFF. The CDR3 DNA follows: TGTGCCAGCAGTGACTCGAAGGCTAGTAATGAGCAGTTCTTC.

CDR3 coding DNA: TGTGCCAGCAGCACCGTACAGGGCCCTCAAGAGACCCAGTACTTC. Amino acids: CASSTVQGPQETQYF. The chain employs TRBV7-9 and TRBJ2-5, with a possible D match to TRBD1 (6 bases). The germline CDR1 and CDR2 sequences are SEHNR and FQNEAQ (reference sequence). The ends were cut back, 5 bases at V and 2 bases at J, with 15 bases in the middle. The CDR3 extends over 15 amino acids.

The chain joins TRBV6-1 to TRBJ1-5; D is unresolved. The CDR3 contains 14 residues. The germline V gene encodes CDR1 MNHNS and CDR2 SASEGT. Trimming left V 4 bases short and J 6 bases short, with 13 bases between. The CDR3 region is CASSGQLAGQPQHF. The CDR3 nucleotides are TGTGCCAGCAGTGGACAATTGGCGGGTCAGCCCCAGCATTTT.

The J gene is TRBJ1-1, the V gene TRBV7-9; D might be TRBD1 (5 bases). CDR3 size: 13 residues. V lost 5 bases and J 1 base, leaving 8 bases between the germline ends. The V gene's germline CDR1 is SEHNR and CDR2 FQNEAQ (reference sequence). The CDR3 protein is CASSETGNTEAFF. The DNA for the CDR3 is TGTGCCAGCAGCGAAACAGGGAACACTGAAGCTTTCTTT.

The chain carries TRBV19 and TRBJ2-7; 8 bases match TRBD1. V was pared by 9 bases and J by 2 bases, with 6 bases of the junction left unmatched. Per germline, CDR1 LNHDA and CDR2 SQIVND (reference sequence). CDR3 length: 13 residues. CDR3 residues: CASRGQATYEQYF. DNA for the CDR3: TGTGCCAGCCGGGGACAGGCTACCTACGAGCAGTACTTC.

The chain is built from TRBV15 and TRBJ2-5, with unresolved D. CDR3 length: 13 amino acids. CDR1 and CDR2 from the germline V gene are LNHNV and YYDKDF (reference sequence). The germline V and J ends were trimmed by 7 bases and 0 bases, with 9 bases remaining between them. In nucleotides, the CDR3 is TGTGCCACCACCTCCGGGTACCAAGAGACCCAGTACTTC. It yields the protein CATTSGYQETQYF.

CDR3 DNA sequence: TGCGCCAGCAGCTTGGCAGGCGGGAGGGCCACCCATGAGCAGTTCTTC. Residues: CASSLAGGRATHEQFF. The V gene is TRBV5-1, the J gene TRBJ2-1; 9 bases are a match to TRBD2. CDR3 length equals 16 residues. The V gene's germline CDR1 is SGHRS and CDR2 YFSETQ. V shed 0 bases and J 8 bases; nucleotides not matched to a gene: 9.

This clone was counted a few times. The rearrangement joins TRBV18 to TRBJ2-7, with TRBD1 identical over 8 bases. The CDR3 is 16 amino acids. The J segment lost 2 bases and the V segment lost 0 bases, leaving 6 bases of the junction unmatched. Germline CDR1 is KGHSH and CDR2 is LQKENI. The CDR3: CASSPPIGTGPYEQYF. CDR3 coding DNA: TGTGCCAGCTCACCACCGATAGGGACAGGACCCTACGAGCAGTACTTC.

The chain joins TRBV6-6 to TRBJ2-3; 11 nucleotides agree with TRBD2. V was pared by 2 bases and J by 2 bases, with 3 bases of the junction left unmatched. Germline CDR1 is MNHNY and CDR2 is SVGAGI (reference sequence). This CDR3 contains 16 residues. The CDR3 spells CASSYPTSGDTDTQYF. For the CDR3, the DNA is TGTGCCAGCAGTTACCCGACTAGCGGGGACACAGATACGCAGTATTTT.

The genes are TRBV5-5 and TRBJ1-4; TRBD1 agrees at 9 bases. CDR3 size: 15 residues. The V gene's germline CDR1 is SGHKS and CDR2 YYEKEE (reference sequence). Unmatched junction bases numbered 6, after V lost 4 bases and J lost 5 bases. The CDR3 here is CASSPSGTGNEKLFF. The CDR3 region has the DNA TGTGCCAGCAGCCCCTCCGGGACAGGGAATGAAAAACTGTTTTTT.